This entry lists 27 T cell receptor beta chains sequenced from one sample in a study of human T cells and chemical hapten exposure. Treatment noted: therapeutic diphenylcyclopropenone sensitization with weekly scalp DPC. Individual cDNA molecules received unique molecular identifiers in the library. Using its own MiXCR run on the reads, TCRdb lists one record per CDR3 protein. The sample lists several thousand distinct CDR3 sequences, roughly half occurring once. The sequencing used whole blood, collected before DPC sensitization or 2, 6, or about 24 weeks after (not recorded which). The receptors stem from an adult with alopecia areata. Some clones in this sample may be carry-over from other donors' samples. This table probably holds off-target reads from a library built for another chain.

The chain uses TRBV5-1 and TRBJ2-2, with TRBD1 identical over 8 bases. This CDR3 spans 18 amino acids. V shed 0 bases and J 0 bases; nucleotides not matched to a gene: 7. Germline V gene data show CDR1 as SGHRS and CDR2 as YFSETQ. The CDR3 loop reads CASSLALETGANTGELFF. CDR3 DNA: TGCGCCAGCAGCTTGGCCTTAGAGACAGGGGCGAACACCGGGGAGCTGTTTTTT.

As concerns this clonotype: The germline gene is not matched at one end of the junction; a read error may be the cause. CDR3 region: CAISDARTLAKNIQYF. The CDR3, as DNA: TGTGCCATCAGTGACGCACGGACCTTAGCCAAAAATATTCAGTACTTC. This rearrangement joins TRBV10-3 to TRBJ2-4; D is undetermined. The germline V gene has CDR1 ENHRY and CDR2 SYGVKD. The CDR3 spans 16 residues.

The chain joins TRBV6-1 to TRBJ2-7, with TRBD1 as a possible D gene (6 bases). Germline-derived CDR1 and CDR2 are MNHNS and SASEGT. V lost 1 base and J 3 bases, leaving 10 bases between the germline ends. The CDR3 covers 14 residues. CDR3 in amino acids: CASSEDGGGYEQYF. CDR3 bases: TGTGCCAGCAGTGAAGATGGGGGCGGCTACGAGCAGTACTTC.

This clonotype was recorded a few times. The chain recombines TRBV30 with TRBJ2-1; 11 positions agree with TRBD2. Unmatched junction bases numbered 10, after V lost 2 bases and J lost 7 bases. Germline CDR1 reads GTSNPN; CDR2 reads SVGIG (reference sequence). This CDR3 is built from 16 residues. CDR3 DNA sequence: TGTGCCTGGAGTTCGACTAGCGGGGCCAGGAGGAATGAGCAGTTCTTC. This translates into CAWSSTSGARRNEQFF.

This clonotype was counted between two and nine times. This chain uses TRBV20-1 with TRBJ2-5; TRBD1 agrees at 7 bases. V shed 5 bases and J 6 bases; nucleotides not matched to a gene: 9. Germline CDR1 and CDR2: DFQATT and SNEGSKA (reference sequence). The CDR3 is made up of 13 amino acids. The DNA for the CDR3 is TGCAGTGCTCTGAACAGGGGAAGGCAGACCCAGTACTTC. It yields the protein CSALNRGRQTQYF.

The chain links TRBV15 to TRBJ2-2; D may be TRBD2 (6 bases). CDR3 length: 15 residues. Germline V gives CDR1 LNHNV, CDR2 YYDKDF (reference sequence). V dropped 0 bases and J dropped 2 bases, with 7 bases sitting between them. In DNA form, the CDR3 reads TGTGCCACCAGCAGAGACGGGGGAAACACCGGGGAGCTGTTTTTT. The encoded protein is CATSRDGGNTGELFF.

The CDR3 bases are TGCGCCAGCTGTCCCGGGACTAGTACCTACAATGAGCAGTTCTTC. It codes for CASCPGTSTYNEQFF. V and J are TRBV5-1 and TRBJ2-1; 8 bases are a match to TRBD2. This CDR3 is 15 amino acids long. J lost 2 bases, V lost 7 bases, and 8 bases had no gene match. The germline V gene has CDR1 SGHRS and CDR2 YFSETQ.

The chain combines TRBV7-9 with TRBJ2-5; possible D gene TRBD2, 6 bases. Germline CDR1 is SEHNR and CDR2 is FQNEAQ (reference sequence). Trimming removed 5 bases at V and 5 bases at J, with 18 bases between. The length of the CDR3 is 15 residues. In DNA form, the CDR3 reads TGTGCCAGCAGCCTCCTTCTAGGGGAGGTGGAGACCCAGTACTTC. Its protein is CASSLLLGEVETQYF.

The chain couples TRBV29-1 to TRBJ2-1; a weak D match, TRBD1 (7 bases). Germline V CDR1 and CDR2: SQVTM, ANQGSEA. Trimming left V 6 bases short and J 10 bases short, with 19 bases between. The CDR3 contains 13 residues. The CDR3 here is CSVARAGRGEQFF. For the CDR3, the DNA is TGCAGCGTGGCCCGAGCGGGCAGGGGGGAGCAGTTCTTC.

This clonotype has a handful of counts. The chain recombines TRBV7-6 with TRBJ2-6; D possibly corresponds to TRBD1 (5 bases). The CDR3 spans 16 residues. The V end was cut by 1 base, the J end by 0 bases, with 7 bases between. Germline lookup yields CDR1 SGHVS and CDR2 FNYEAQ. CDR3 in amino acids: CASSLGQPSGANVLTF. DNA for the CDR3: TGTGCCAGCAGCTTAGGACAGCCCTCTGGGGCCAACGTCCTGACTTTC.

This rearrangement joins TRBV5-1 to TRBJ2-5; D is uncertain. Germline V CDR1 and CDR2: SGHRS, YFSETQ. The CDR3 sequence is 14 residues long. V was shortened by 0 bases and J by 2 bases, with 8 bases between the two germline ends. CDR3 amino acids: CASSLDRTQETQYF. The DNA for the CDR3 is TGCGCCAGCAGCTTGGACAGAACACAAGAGACCCAGTACTTC.

This clonotype was counted a few times. The rearrangement links TRBV4-3 to TRBJ2-2; the D is unclear. With 0 bases removed from V and 5 bases from J, the gap between germline ends came to 10 bases. In germline, CDR1 is LGHNA, CDR2 YSLEER. The CDR3 spans 15 residues. The CDR3 here is CASSQETAATGELFF. For the CDR3, the DNA is TGCGCCAGCAGCCAAGAAACAGCAGCAACCGGGGAGCTGTTTTTT.

The rearrangement joins TRBV7-2 to TRBJ2-5; 10 nucleotides align to TRBD1. The trim removed 5 bases at V and 5 bases at J, leaving 8 bases unmatched. This CDR3 contains 15 residues. Germline V lookup: CDR1 SGHTA, CDR2 FQGNSA. CDR3 in amino acids: CASSIRQGATETQYF. As DNA, the CDR3 is TGTGCCAGCAGCATAAGACAGGGGGCGACGGAGACCCAGTACTTC. The full variable domain, in which reference TRBV7-2 and TRBJ2-5 provide the parts outside the CDR3, is GAGVSQSPSNKVTEKGKDVELRCDPISGHTALYWYRQSLGQGLEFLIYFQGNSAPDKSGLPSDRFSAERTGGSVSTLTIQRTQQEDSAVYLCASSIRQGATETQYFGPGTRLLVL.

The genes are TRBV12-3 or TRBV12-4 and TRBJ2-7; no reliable D call. The CDR3 extends over 17 amino acids. V lost 0 bases and J 0 bases, leaving 15 bases between the germline ends. CDR3 residues: CASSLAAVSSLSYEQYF. Written as DNA, the CDR3 is TGTGCCAGCAGTTTAGCGGCTGTGAGTAGTCTCTCCTACGAGCAGTACTTC.

CDR3 DNA: TGTGCCAGCAGCCCGACTAGCTGGGGGGAGACCCAGTACTTC. It encodes CASSPTSWGETQYF. J is TRBJ2-5 and V is TRBV7-3; 7 bases align to TRBD2. The CDR3 has 14 residues. Trimming removed 5 bases from V and 5 bases from J; junction bases left unmatched: 8. Germline-derived CDR1 and CDR2 are SGHTA and FQGTGA.

There are a few counts of this clonotype. The chain has TRBV20-1 and TRBJ2-1; D gene uncertain. The CDR3 extends over 16 amino acids. The germline gives CDR1 DFQATT, CDR2 SNEGSKA (reference sequence). Trimming took 0 bases from V and 3 from J, leaving 15 bases between them. CDR3 in amino acids: CSARDLDHGDYNEQFF. The CDR3 region has the DNA TGCAGTGCTAGAGATCTTGATCACGGAGACTACAATGAGCAGTTCTTC.

The rearrangement joins TRBV30 to TRBJ2-1; D ambiguous. V lost 2 bases to trimming and J lost 7 bases, with 6 bases between them. From germline, CDR1 is GTSNPN and CDR2 SVGIG (reference sequence). CDR3 length: 11 amino acids. CDR3 sequence reads: CAWSLENEQFF. The CDR3 bases are TGTGCCTGGAGTCTGGAGAATGAGCAGTTCTTC.

This clonotype was observed a handful of times. The V call is TRBV12-3 or TRBV12-4, the J call TRBJ2-2; 10 bases line up with TRBD1. V lost 5 bases and J lost 8; bases outside the gene matches: 5. This CDR3 has 14 amino acids. CDR3 DNA sequence: TGTGCCAGCAGTCCTCGGGACAGGGGAGGGGAGCTGTTTTTT. It specifies CASSPRDRGGELFF.

The table lists this clonotype with a count of one. The chain recombines TRBV28 with TRBJ2-5, with D unclear. Trimming stripped 4 bases from V and 4 bases from J, with 4 bases between. CDR1 is MDHEN, CDR2 SYDVKM, per germline. This CDR3 region has 11 residues. The DNA of the CDR3 is TGTGCCAGCAGTTCAAGAGAGACCCAGTACTTC. Protein sequence: CASSSRETQYF.

In its sample, this clonotype was seen once. This chain uses TRBV3-1 with TRBJ2-7; D may be TRBD1 or TRBD2 (6 bases each). Germline V lookup: CDR1 LGHDT, CDR2 YNNKEL (reference sequence). Trimming shortened V by 0 bases and J by 2 bases, and 14 bases separated the two germline ends. The CDR3 is 16 residues long. DNA for the CDR3: TGTGCCAGCAGCCAAGATCTTGGGGGGCCTACCTACGAGCAGTACTTC. Protein: CASSQDLGGPTYEQYF.

The genes are TRBV12-3 or TRBV12-4 and TRBJ2-5, with D perhaps TRBD1 or TRBD2 (6 bases each). CDR3 size: 16 residues. Trimming cost V 0 bases and J 2 bases, with 13 bases left between them. The CDR3, as DNA: TGTGCCAGCAGTTTAGCGGGACACGCGGGACAAGAGACCCAGTACTTC. It encodes CASSLAGHAGQETQYF.

The genes are TRBV2 and TRBJ2-3; 8 bases are shared with TRBD2. The CDR3 totals 14 residues. Germline trimming cut 8 bases from V and 2 bases from J; bases unmatched to any gene: 6. Germline V CDR1 and CDR2: SNHLY, FYNNEI. The CDR3 is CASSSGGTTDTQYF. The CDR3, as DNA: TGTGCCAGCTCAAGCGGGGGAACCACAGATACGCAGTATTTT.

The V and J genes are TRBV6-1 and TRBJ2-1, with TRBD1 matching 10 bases. Germline V gene lookup returns CDR1 MNHNS and CDR2 SASEGT. The CDR3 has 13 amino acids. The J segment lost 7 bases and the V segment lost 6 bases, leaving 3 bases of the junction unmatched. CDR3 residues: CASRGQGRNEQFF. The CDR3 bases are TGTGCCAGCAGGGGACAGGGGAGGAATGAGCAGTTCTTC.

V usage is TRBV7-2 and J usage is TRBJ2-3; TRBD2 might be the D (6 bases). The CDR3 consists of 14 residues. Germline loops: CDR1 SGHTA, CDR2 FQGNSA. The ends were cut back, 5 bases at V and 4 bases at J, with 13 bases in the middle. CDR3 nucleotide sequence: TGTGCCAGCAGCCCAATTACTAGCTCAGATACGCAGTATTTT. Residues: CASSPITSSDTQYF.

The V and J genes are TRBV7-2 and TRBJ1-5; no clear D gene. Looked up from germline, CDR1 is SGHTA and CDR2 is FQGNSA. CDR3 size: 15 residues. The V gene lost 7 bases and the J gene lost 8 bases, with 21 bases spanning the gap. CDR3 nucleotides: TGTGCCAGCAACCTAAGGAAGGAGGGCGTGGAGCCCCAGCATTTT. Amino acid sequence: CASNLRKEGVEPQHF. Supplemented by reference TRBV7-2 and TRBJ1-5, the full variable domain reads GAGVSQSPSNKVTEKGKDVELRCDPISGHTALYWYRQSLGQGLEFLIYFQGNSAPDKSGLPSDRFSAERTGGSVSTLTIQRTQQEDSAVYLCASNLRKEGVEPQHFGDGTRLSIL.

In this sample, this clonotype turned up a few times. V usage is TRBV7-2 and J usage is TRBJ2-5, with a tentative D call TRBD1 (6 bases). The germline V gene encodes CDR1 SGHTA and CDR2 FQGNSA. Between the trimmed V and J ends, which lost 5 bases and 5 bases, there was a span of 15 bases. The CDR3 runs 14 residues. CDR3: CASSQQGILETQYF. The CDR3 DNA sequence: TGTGCCAGCAGCCAACAGGGTATTCTGGAGACCCAGTACTTC.

This clonotype was detected a few times. The chain couples TRBV23-1 to TRBJ2-7; D not certain. TRBV23-1 is filed as an ORF, its function uncertain. V was shortened by 2 bases and J by 5 bases, with 13 bases between the two germline ends. CDR3 length: 14 amino acids. The CDR3 nucleotides read TGCGCCAGCAGTCAAAACCCTGCGGCGGACGAGCAGTACTTC. This codes for CASSQNPAADEQYF.